This TCR beta chain was sequenced during a study of CD8+CD57+ T cells in acquired aplastic anemia. Study-wide findings and caveats: CD8+ Simpson's diversity did not differ significantly between patients and controls. Sharing between patients and controls was observed for roughly 29 CD8+ CDR3 sequences.

For sequencing, patients were chosen who had shown expansion of CD8+CD57+ cells by flow cytometry. Each patient had severe acquired aplastic anemia. No therapy had been given to the patients at the time of blood sampling. This clonotype has only a few counts. Its cognate antigen is unknown. The template for TCR beta VDJ and CDR3 sequence profiling was genomic DNA. TCRdb reprocessed the reads with MiXCR, giving one entry per CDR3 protein. This sample has 400,000 to 600,000 distinct CDR3 sequences; under 40% occur once, and the top ten carry 0.7% to 1%. The sequence derives from a human donor with aplastic anemia. The sample taken for sequencing was sorted CD4+, CD8+, or CD8+CD57+ T cells (not recorded which) from PBMCs.

The CDR3 sequence: CASSIGTGPETQYF. The CDR3 DNA reads TGCGCCAGCAGCATAGGGACAGGCCCAGAGACCCAGTACTTC. The rearrangement links TRBV5-1 to TRBJ2-5; 8 bases fit TRBD1. After removal of 4 bases from V and 4 bases from J, the junction contained 6 bases not matched to a gene. Looked up from germline, CDR1 is SGHRS and CDR2 is YFSETQ. CDR3 length: 14 amino acids.